This record concerns one T cell receptor beta chain sequence. What it binds is not known. The record originates from a study of beta chain features in type 1 diabetes. Study information: There were around 100,000,000 sorted cells examined across all samples. General study results and limits: Equally in patients and controls, shorter templates might have been favored by PCR. In every one of the four CD4+ subsets, TCRB CDR3s were moderately but significantly shorter in Type 1 diabetes patients.

The V and J ends lost 4 bases and 4 bases, in that order; junction bases with no gene match: 7. This CDR3 has 14 amino acids. In germline, CDR1 is SGHDT, CDR2 YYEEEE. Expressed TCRB transcripts got sequenced, as all isolated RNA was reverse transcribed. Libraries were prepared by immunoSEQ multiplex PCR; TCRdb keeps only in-frame clonotypes and omits some of them. The table includes approximately 240,000 clones, 15% to 20% detected once. Sorting of CD4+ naive, central memory, regulatory and stem cell-like memory cells was performed via CD45RO/CCR7/CD25/CD127/CD95/CD27. Every sorted population was more than 95% pure.

Sequenced input: naive CD4+ T cells from blood. The rearrangement joins TRBV5-6 to TRBJ1-2, with 7 bases that match TRBD1. This TCR was sampled from a man aged 25 to 40 with type 1 diabetes. In nucleotides, the CDR3 is TGTGCCAGCAGCCGATCGGGACAGATCTATGGCTACACCTTC. Its translation: CASSRSGQIYGYTF.